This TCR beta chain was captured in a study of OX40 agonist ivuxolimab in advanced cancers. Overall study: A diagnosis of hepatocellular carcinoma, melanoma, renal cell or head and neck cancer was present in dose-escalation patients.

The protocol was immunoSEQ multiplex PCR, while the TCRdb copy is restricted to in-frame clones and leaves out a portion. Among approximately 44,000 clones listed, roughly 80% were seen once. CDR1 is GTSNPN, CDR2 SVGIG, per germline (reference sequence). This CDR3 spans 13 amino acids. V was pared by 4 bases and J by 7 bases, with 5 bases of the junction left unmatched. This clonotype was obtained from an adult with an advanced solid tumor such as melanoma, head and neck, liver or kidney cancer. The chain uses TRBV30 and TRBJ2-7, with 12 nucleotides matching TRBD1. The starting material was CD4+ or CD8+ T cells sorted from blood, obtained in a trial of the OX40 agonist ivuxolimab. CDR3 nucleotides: TGTGCCTGGAAGGGACAGGGGGCGTGGGAGCAGTACTTC. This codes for CAWKGQGAWEQYF.